These 29 T cell receptor beta chains came from one sample sequenced in a study of blood T cells in healthy people across ages. The use of a sample-barcoded 5' primer and a J-beta primer mix characterized a second PCR of about 7 to 12 cycles. A single record per CDR3 protein comes from TCRdb applying MiXCR to the 5' RACE reads. The table has more than 1.4 million distinct CDR3 sequences, approximately 38% seen once. Material for sequencing was blood. Receptors were obtained from a woman aged 18-29 years in good health.

This clonotype was counted many times. V is TRBV3-1 and J is TRBJ2-5; D gene uncertain. This CDR3 contains 12 residues. V lost 0 bases and J lost 5, with 4 bases in between. From germline, CDR1 is LGHDT and CDR2 YNNKEL (reference sequence). As DNA, the CDR3 is TGTGCCAGCAGCCAAGATATGGAGACCCAGTACTTC. Protein sequence: CASSQDMETQYF.

The chain links TRBV6-5 to TRBJ2-7, with D possibly being TRBD2 (6 bases). The DNA end is a closer match to TRBJ2-1, so the J assignment may be wrong. CDR1 and CDR2 (germline): MNHEY, SVGAGI. The CDR3 is 14 residues long. CDR3 in amino acids: CASSYSLRGYEQFF. The CDR3 DNA sequence: TGTGCCAGCAGTTACTCTTTGCGGGGCTACGAGCAGTTCTTC.

The chain joins TRBV20-1 to TRBJ2-2; the D gene is possibly TRBD2 (5 bases). V was shortened by 1 base and J by 5 bases, with 11 bases between the two germline ends. Germline loops: CDR1 DFQATT, CDR2 SNEGSKA (reference sequence). The CDR3 is made up of 14 amino acids. CDR3: CSARASPGTGELFF. CDR3 in DNA: TGCAGTGCTAGAGCTAGCCCGGGTACCGGGGAGCTGTTTTTT.

This clonotype was counted only a few times. CDR3 DNA: TGTGCCAGCAGGACCGGGACAGGCAGTCACTATGGCTACACCTTC. The encoded protein is CASRTGTGSHYGYTF. The genes are TRBV6-5 and TRBJ1-2; 8 bases match TRBD1. Germline lookup yields CDR1 MNHEY and CDR2 SVGAGI. CDR3 length: 15 amino acids. The J segment lost 3 bases and the V segment lost 6 bases, leaving 9 bases of the junction unmatched.

This clonotype occurred many times. This sequence joins TRBV4-1 and TRBJ2-1, with 11 bases identical to TRBD2. CDR1 MGHRA and CDR2 YSYEKL come from the germline V gene. V lost 2 bases and J lost 6; bases outside the gene matches: 18. This CDR3 is 20 amino acids long. CDR3 nucleotide sequence: TGCGCCAGCAGCCAATCTCCCGAACTAGCGGGGGTGAGGTATGGCAATGAGCAGTTCTTC. It is translated as CASSQSPELAGVRYGNEQFF.

V and J are TRBV20-1 and TRBJ2-3; D is ambiguous. CDR1 and CDR2 (germline): DFQATT, SNEGSKA (reference sequence). This CDR3 has 13 residues. Here the CDR3 reads CRALMAETGTQYF. The DNA for the CDR3 is TGCAGGGCATTAATGGCCGAGACGGGTACGCAGTATTTT.

The CDR3 sequence: CSASRGTGELFF. CDR3 DNA: TGCAGTGCTTCCCGGGGGACCGGGGAGCTGTTTTTT. V is TRBV20-1 and J is TRBJ2-2, with D possibly TRBD2 on 6 matching bases. The CDR3 runs 12 residues. Germline V gene data show CDR1 as DFQATT and CDR2 as SNEGSKA (reference sequence). The V end was cut by 5 bases, the J end by 5 bases, with 9 bases between.

This clonotype was observed a few times. The chain employs TRBV20-1 and TRBJ1-4; D not resolved. Per germline, CDR1 DFQATT and CDR2 SNEGSKA (reference sequence). V shed 3 bases and J shed 7 bases, with 9 bases lying between them. The CDR3 has 12 amino acids. This CDR3 reads CSASGRTEKLFF. The CDR3 DNA reads TGCAGTGCTAGCGGGCGGACTGAAAAACTGTTTTTT.

This clonotype was found a few times. V is TRBV10-1 and J is TRBJ2-5; D is perhaps TRBD2 (5 bases). The CDR3 extends over 14 amino acids. CDR1 and CDR2 (germline): WNHNN, SYGVQD (reference sequence). Trimming took off 0 bases at V and 2 bases at J, with 7 bases between the two ends. The CDR3 DNA is TGCGCCAGCAGTGAGTCGAGGGCTCAAGAGACCCAGTACTTC. Encoded protein: CASSESRAQETQYF.

V gene TRBV18 combines with J gene TRBJ2-1, with D perhaps TRBD2 (5 bases). This CDR3 is built from 20 residues. Trimming left V 1 base short and J 1 base short, with 23 bases between. Germline V gene sequence: CDR1 KGHSH, CDR2 LQKENI. The CDR3 reads CASSPRTLVVRSGSYNEQFF. The CDR3 DNA reads TGTGCCAGCTCACCACGCACCTTGGTCGTTAGATCGGGGTCCTACAATGAGCAGTTCTTC.

This clonotype was detected only a few times. The CDR3 bases are TGTGCCAGCAGTTTCCCGGGACTACAGTACAATGAGCAGTTCTTC. Amino acid sequence: CASSFPGLQYNEQFF. This chain joins TRBV27 and TRBJ2-1; 7 bases map to TRBD2. Germline lookup yields CDR1 MNHEY and CDR2 SMNVEV (reference sequence). CDR3 size: 15 residues. With V trimmed by 3 bases and J by 4 bases, 6 bases remained unmatched.

The chain couples TRBV3-1 to TRBJ1-2; D not certain. The V end was cut by 1 base, the J end by 3 bases, with 15 bases between. There are 16 residues in the CDR3. Germline assignment: CDR1 LGHDT and CDR2 YNNKEL (reference sequence). CDR3 residues: CASSQGWVLSDYGYTF. The CDR3 nucleotides read TGTGCCAGCAGCCAAGGATGGGTCCTATCCGACTATGGCTACACCTTC.

The genes are TRBV6-5 and TRBJ1-6; possibly TRBD1 for D (6 bases). With 1 base removed from V and 9 bases from J, the gap between germline ends came to 13 bases. The CDR3 has 15 amino acids. Germline V CDR1 and CDR2: MNHEY, SVGAGI. The CDR3 spells CASSYFGTKGSPLHF. The CDR3 region has the DNA TGTGCCAGCAGTTACTTCGGGACAAAGGGTTCACCCCTCCACTTT.

The genes are TRBV6-2 or TRBV6-3 and TRBJ1-1; D is uncertain. Per germline, CDR1 MNHEY and CDR2 SVGEGT. The V and J ends lost 5 bases and 7 bases respectively, with 14 bases between them. The CDR3 is made up of 13 amino acids. This chain's CDR3 is CASSEVGLDEAFF. The CDR3, as DNA: TGTGCCAGCAGTGAGGTGGGTTTGGATGAAGCTTTCTTT.

This clonotype was counted a single time. The chain recombines TRBV4-1 with TRBJ1-2; perhaps TRBD1 as D (6 bases). Trimming took off 4 bases at V and 5 bases at J, with 17 bases between the two ends. CDR3 length equals 15 residues. Germline values: CDR1 MGHRA, CDR2 YSYEKL. The CDR3 nucleotides read TGCGCCAGCAGCCGAGATGACGGGGGGGCTTATGGCTACACCTTC. This sequence encodes CASSRDDGGAYGYTF.

The chain couples TRBV27 to TRBJ2-3; D gene ambiguous. CDR3 length: 15 amino acids. CDR1 and CDR2 (germline): MNHEY, SMNVEV (reference sequence). Trimming took 4 bases from V and 2 from J, leaving 13 bases between them. Written as DNA, the CDR3 is TGTGCCAGCAGTTCCCCGTTTGGCGCCACAGATACGCAGTATTTT. It encodes CASSSPFGATDTQYF.

This rearrangement joins TRBV6-6 to TRBJ2-1, with 12 bases aligning to TRBD2. The V segment lost 6 bases and the J segment 5 bases; nucleotides outside the gene matches: 8. CDR3 size: 16 residues. The germline gives CDR1 MNHNY, CDR2 SVGAGI (reference sequence). The CDR3 DNA sequence: TGTGCCAGCAGCCACCAACTAGCGGGGGGAAACAATGAGCAGTTCTTC. Protein: CASSHQLAGGNNEQFF.

There are many counts of this clonotype. The junction and the germline gene differ at one end; a read error may be behind it. CDR3 DNA: TGCGCCAGCAGCCCGTTAGCGGGTGGTCCCTACGAGCAGTACTTC. It translates to CASSPLAGGPYEQYF. The chain is built from TRBV12-3 or TRBV12-4 and TRBJ2-7; 7 nucleotides agree with TRBD2. The CDR3 runs 15 residues.

The sample holds a few counts of this clonotype. The rearrangement uses TRBV28 and TRBJ2-1, with 13 bases aligning to TRBD2. The CDR3 totals 15 residues. Per the germline V gene, CDR1 is MDHEN and CDR2 is SYDVKM. Losses at the gene ends were 3 bases for V and 6 bases for J; bases not matched to a gene: 2. This chain's CDR3 is CASSFGTSGTNEQFF. The CDR3 DNA is TGTGCCAGCAGTTTCGGGACTAGCGGGACCAATGAGCAGTTCTTC.

The chain joins TRBV9 to TRBJ2-7; D perhaps matches TRBD2 (6 bases). The CDR3 runs 15 residues. CDR1 is SGDLS, CDR2 YYNGEE, per germline. Trimming took 4 bases from V and 2 from J, leaving 16 bases between them. The CDR3 bases are TGTGCCAGCAGCCCCGGGGGAGGTGGTACCTACGAGCAGTACTTC. Translation gives CASSPGGGGTYEQYF.

This clonotype was seen once. The V and J genes are TRBV7-8 and TRBJ2-5; D is perhaps TRBD1 (6 bases). CDR1 SGHVS and CDR2 FQNEAQ come from the germline V gene. Trimming removed 1 base from V and 2 bases from J, with 17 bases in between. CDR3 length: 17 amino acids. CDR3 bases: TGTGCCAGCAGCTTAGGGCTACAGGGCCCCATGCAAGAGACCCAGTACTTC. It is translated as CASSLGLQGPMQETQYF. Combining the CDR3 with reference TRBV7-8 and TRBJ2-5 gives the whole variable domain GAGVSQSPRYKVAKRGQDVALRCDPISGHVSLFWYQQALGQGPEFLTYFQNEAQLDKSGLPSDRFFAERPEGSVSTLKIQRTQQEDSAVYLCASSLGLQGPMQETQYFGPGTRLLVL.

The chain is built from TRBV11-3 and TRBJ2-1; 16 bases are shared with TRBD2. The CDR3 sequence is 19 residues long. Germline trimming cut 3 bases from V and 0 bases from J; bases unmatched to any gene: 5. Germline V CDR1 and CDR2: SGHNT, YENEEA. CDR3 nucleotide sequence: TGTGCCAGCAGCTTGGCCGGGACTAGCGGGAGGGTCTCCTACAATGAGCAGTTCTTC. Amino acid sequence: CASSLAGTSGRVSYNEQFF.

This clonotype was picked up a small number of times. V usage is TRBV20-1 and J usage is TRBJ1-1, with a tentative D call TRBD1 (5 bases). In germline, CDR1 is DFQATT, CDR2 SNEGSKA (reference sequence). V was trimmed by 0 bases and J by 3 bases, leaving 17 bases between them. The CDR3 extends over 16 amino acids. CDR3 protein: CSAREVGRGRYTEAFF. The CDR3 region has the DNA TGCAGTGCTAGAGAAGTCGGGAGGGGAAGGTACACTGAAGCTTTCTTT.

A word on this clonotype: This may be a read error, as it is one base from a much larger clone. This chain joins TRBV4-1 and TRBJ2-1; TRBD2 matches at 11 bases. V lost 4 bases, J lost 4 bases, and 18 bases stayed unmatched. The length of the CDR3 is 20 residues. The germline V gene has CDR1 MGHRA and CDR2 YSYEKL. In DNA form, the CDR3 reads TGCGCCAGCAGCCCTCCCCTTGTTAGCGGGAGGGAAACACCATACAATGAGCAGTTCTTC. It codes for CASSPPLVSGRETPYNEQFF.

This sequence joins TRBV6-5 and TRBJ1-4; D is undetermined. CDR3 length: 14 amino acids. V was pared by 5 bases and J by 3 bases, with 10 bases between. The germline V gene has CDR1 MNHEY and CDR2 SVGAGI. The CDR3 region has the DNA TGTGCCAGCAGTGAGACACCCTCTAATGAAAAACTGTTTTTT. Its translation: CASSETPSNEKLFF.

The chain employs TRBV12-3 or TRBV12-4 and TRBJ2-3; possibly TRBD2 for D (6 bases). Trimming pared 5 bases from V and 5 bases from J, leaving 14 bases between. The CDR3 is 14 amino acids. CDR3 protein: CASSVGLAGDTQYF. The CDR3 region has the DNA TGTGCCAGCAGTGTGGGACTTGCTGGAGATACGCAGTATTTT.

This chain links TRBV20-1 with TRBJ2-3, with 11 bases that match TRBD1. CDR1 DFQATT and CDR2 SNEGSKA come from the germline V gene (reference sequence). CDR3 length equals 14 residues. The V segment lost 5 bases and the J segment 5 bases; nucleotides outside the gene matches: 6. The CDR3 reads CSALDRGREDTQYF. CDR3 coding DNA: TGCAGTGCTCTGGACAGGGGGCGCGAAGATACGCAGTATTTT.

The V gene is TRBV5-1, the J gene TRBJ2-1; a possible D gene is TRBD1 (6 bases). In germline, CDR1 is SGHRS, CDR2 YFSETQ. The length of the CDR3 is 14 residues. Trimming removed 0 bases at V and 6 bases at J, with 10 bases between. The CDR3 sequence: CASSLGTVSNEQFF. CDR3 in DNA: TGCGCCAGCAGCTTGGGGACAGTATCCAATGAGCAGTTCTTC.

In its sample, this clonotype was seen a few times. The CDR3 nucleotides are TGTGCCATCAGTGAGTTCACAGGGAGCTCTGGGGCCAACGTCCTGACTTTC. Translation: CAISEFTGSSGANVLTF. The V gene is TRBV10-3, the J gene TRBJ2-6; D is perhaps TRBD1 (6 bases). This CDR3 spans 17 amino acids. Germline CDR1 and CDR2: ENHRY and SYGVKD. V was clipped by 1 base and J by 0 bases, with 10 bases between them.